These 31 T cell receptor beta chains came from one sample sequenced in a study of Ad26.COV2.S vaccination and SARS-CoV-2 variants. The treatment was: some 19 received Ad26.COV2.S at low or high dose, single or two shots; 5 received placebo; per-sample allocation not given. All samples were drawn on day 63, counting from the first vaccine or placebo injection. The table came from immunoSEQ multiplex PCR; TCRdb's copy has only in-frame clones and leaves some out. The table has around 300,000 clones, roughly 90% seen once. The sample in question was peripheral blood, obtained in a trial of Ad26.COV2.S vaccine versus placebo. The receptor set was obtained from a person aged 18-60 years who received the Ad26.COV2.S COVID-19 vaccine or a placebo.

The chain carries TRBV3-1 (or the pseudogene TRBV3-2) and TRBJ1-6; the match to TRBD1 covers 7 bases. The V gene end was trimmed by 4 bases and the J gene end by 1 base; junction bases not matched to a gene: 10. Germline V gene sequence: CDR1 LGHDT, CDR2 YNNKEL (reference sequence). The CDR3 loop spans 18 amino acids. CDR3 region: CASSPQGGFRSYNSPLHF. CDR3 DNA: TGTGCCAGCAGCCCGCAGGGGGGCTTCCGATCCTATAATTCACCCCTCCACTTT.

This clone was observed a single time. This chain connects TRBV29-1 to TRBJ1-1, with TRBD1 matching over 7 bases. V lost 7 bases and J lost 1; bases outside the gene matches: 9. Germline assignment: CDR1 SQVTM and CDR2 ANQGSEA. This CDR3 contains 14 residues. CDR3 nucleotide sequence: TGCAGCGCCGGAGGGGGGACAGAGAACACTGAAGCTTTCTTT. Its translation: CSAGGGTENTEAFF.

This rearrangement joins TRBV10-3 to TRBJ1-2; weak D call: TRBD1 (5 bases). The length of the CDR3 is 12 residues. With 6 bases removed from V and 8 bases from J, the gap between germline ends came to 13 bases. Looked up from germline, CDR1 is ENHRY and CDR2 is SYGVKD. CDR3 coding DNA: TGTGCCATCAGGAAACGGGACCGGGGCTACACCTTC. It codes for CAIRKRDRGYTF.

The chain employs TRBV7-9 and TRBJ1-4, with a tentative D call TRBD1 (6 bases). The germline V gene encodes CDR1 SEHNR and CDR2 FQNEAQ (reference sequence). V was cut by 7 bases and J by 4 bases, with 13 bases left in between. This CDR3 contains 14 residues. The CDR3 sequence: CASTRGHLNEKLFF. DNA for the CDR3: TGTGCCAGCACTCGGGGACACCTTAATGAAAAACTGTTTTTT.

This clone was observed once. The chain uses TRBV5-4 and TRBJ1-1; D might be TRBD1 (6 bases). Germline CDR1 reads SGHNT; CDR2 reads YYREEE (reference sequence). V was trimmed by 4 bases and J by 6 bases, leaving 19 bases between them. The CDR3 has 15 amino acids. CDR3 DNA: TGTGCCAGCAGCAATTGGGGCACAGGGTTGGCTGAAGCTTTCTTT. Translation: CASSNWGTGLAEAFF. Full variable domain (rest looked up from reference TRBV5-4 and TRBJ1-1): ETGVTQSPTHLIKTRGQQVTLRCSSQSGHNTVSWYQQALGQGPQFIFQYYREEENGRGNFPPRFSGLQFPNYSSELNVNALELDDSALYLCASSNWGTGLAEAFFGQGTRLTVV.

The V and J genes are TRBV11-2 and TRBJ1-1; 9 positions match TRBD1. The germline V gene encodes CDR1 SGHAT and CDR2 FQNNGV. The CDR3 has 17 residues. Germline trimming cut 5 bases from V and 10 bases from J; bases unmatched to any gene: 20. The CDR3 protein is CASSDGTGPQLTFGAFF. The DNA for the CDR3 is TGTGCCAGCAGCGACGGGACAGGGCCGCAACTTACGTTTGGAGCTTTCTTT.

The chain combines TRBV28 with TRBJ1-6; D ambiguous. The CDR3 totals 19 residues. Trimming removed 2 bases at V and 0 bases at J, with 17 bases between. The germline V gene has CDR1 MDHEN and CDR2 SYDVKM. The CDR3 reads CASSLTGRIGSSYNSPLHF. CDR3 bases: TGTGCCAGCAGTTTAACCGGACGCATCGGGAGCTCCTATAATTCACCCCTCCACTTT.

The count of this clone is one. The gene calls are TRBV2 and TRBJ2-2, with 9 bases identical to TRBD1. This CDR3 has 14 amino acids. The germline V gene has CDR1 SNHLY and CDR2 FYNNEI. Trimming cost V 4 bases and J 6 bases; bases outside gene matches: 3. In DNA, the CDR3 is TGTGCCAGCAGTGGGACAGGGGAGGCCGGGGAGCTGTTTTTT. Residues: CASSGTGEAGELFF.

The chain has TRBV5-1 and TRBJ2-1; TRBD1 matches at 9 bases. Germline values: CDR1 SGHRS, CDR2 YFSETQ. This CDR3 comprises 15 residues. Germline trimming cut 3 bases from V and 7 bases from J; bases unmatched to any gene: 8. CDR3 region: CASSWGTGLVNEQFF. The CDR3 nucleotides read TGCGCCAGCAGCTGGGGGACAGGGCTGGTTAATGAGCAGTTCTTC.

V is TRBV28 and J is TRBJ1-4; tentatively, D is TRBD1 (6 bases). The germline gives CDR1 MDHEN, CDR2 SYDVKM. The CDR3 consists of 14 residues. V lost 3 bases to trimming and J lost 7 bases, with 12 bases between them. The CDR3 sequence: CASSFLGGGEKLFF. In DNA form, the CDR3 reads TGTGCCAGCAGTTTTCTAGGGGGAGGTGAAAAACTGTTTTTT.

V is TRBV19 and J is TRBJ2-3; tentative D call: TRBD2 (6 bases). Trimming took off 5 bases at V and 7 bases at J, with 13 bases between the two ends. CDR1 is LNHDA and CDR2 is SQIVND in the germline V gene (reference sequence). The CDR3 loop spans 13 amino acids. The CDR3, as DNA: TGTGCCAGTAGTCTAGCGATCGTGAATACGCAGTATTTT. Protein sequence: CASSLAIVNTQYF.

This sequence joins TRBV19 and TRBJ1-6, with D hard to call. Trimming removed 3 bases at V and 6 bases at J, with 9 bases between. Germline V lookup: CDR1 LNHDA, CDR2 SQIVND (reference sequence). The CDR3 is made up of 14 amino acids. The CDR3 DNA is TGTGCCAGTAGTATGACCCTTCTTAATTCACCCCTCCACTTT. Its translation: CASSMTLLNSPLHF.

The chain recombines TRBV11-1 with TRBJ2-1; possible D gene TRBD1, 6 bases. The V and J ends lost 1 base and 0 bases respectively, with 10 bases between them. This CDR3 spans 16 amino acids. Germline V CDR1 and CDR2: SGHAT, FQDESV (reference sequence). CDR3: CASSLVGRGSYNEQFF. CDR3 in DNA: TGTGCCAGCAGCTTAGTGGGCAGGGGCTCCTACAATGAGCAGTTCTTC.

J is TRBJ2-1 and V is TRBV24-1, with D possibly being TRBD1 (6 bases). The CDR3 covers 17 residues. Germline V gives CDR1 KGHDR, CDR2 SFDVKD. V was pared by 4 bases and J by 7 bases, with 22 bases between. CDR3 protein: CATSDPKGDKTINEQFF. CDR3 sequence (DNA): TGTGCCACCAGTGACCCTAAGGGGGATAAAACAATAAATGAGCAGTTCTTC.

This clone was observed a single time. The chain combines TRBV2 with TRBJ1-1, with 8 bases aligning to TRBD1. CDR1 SNHLY and CDR2 FYNNEI come from the germline V gene. The V gene end was trimmed by 2 bases and the J gene end by 3 bases; junction bases not matched to a gene: 5. The CDR3 contains 15 residues. The CDR3 DNA reads as TGTGCCAGCAGTGAAACGCAGGGGGCGGACACTGAAGCTTTCTTT. Translating it yields CASSETQGADTEAFF.

This clone has only a few counts. The rearrangement links TRBV2 to TRBJ2-1; tentative D call: TRBD1 (6 bases). Trimming left V 7 bases short and J 7 bases short, with 20 bases between. CDR1 is SNHLY and CDR2 is FYNNEI in the germline V gene. There are 15 residues in the CDR3. The CDR3 sequence: CASTRWDNSRNEQFF. As DNA, the CDR3 is TGTGCCAGCACCAGGTGGGACAATAGCCGTAATGAGCAGTTCTTC. The variable domain in full, completed from reference TRBV2 and TRBJ2-1, reads EPEVTQTPSHQVTQMGQEVILRCVPISNHLYFYWYRQILGQKVEFLVSFYNNEISEKSEIFDDQFSVERPDGSNFTLKIRSTKLEDSAMYFCASTRWDNSRNEQFFGPGTRLTVL.

The rearrangement links TRBV12-3 or TRBV12-4 to TRBJ1-2, with a weak D call TRBD1 (5 bases). The V end was cut by 4 bases, the J end by 4 bases, with 10 bases between. The CDR3 covers 13 residues. This CDR3 reads CASSWGRGYGYTF. Here the CDR3 DNA reads TGTGCCAGCAGTTGGGGACGGGGCTATGGCTACACCTTC.

The V and J genes are TRBV11-1 and TRBJ2-1; the match to TRBD2 covers 7 bases. The V segment lost 1 base and the J segment 6 bases; nucleotides outside the gene matches: 6. Germline-derived CDR1 and CDR2 are SGHAT and FQDESV (reference sequence). CDR3 length equals 15 residues. CDR3 in amino acids: CASSLVKTSSNEQFF. As DNA, the CDR3 is TGTGCCAGCAGCTTAGTAAAGACTAGCAGCAATGAGCAGTTCTTC.

CDR3 DNA: TGCAGCGTTGGGGACAGGGGAAGGACAGATACGCAGTATTTT. Translated: CSVGDRGRTDTQYF. This chain links TRBV29-1 with TRBJ2-3; 10 nucleotides line up with TRBD1. Per germline, CDR1 SQVTM and CDR2 ANQGSEA. This CDR3 is 14 amino acids long. V gave up 4 bases and J gave up 3 bases; unmatched junction bases: 4.

DNA of the CDR3: TGTGCCAGCTCCTTTACAGGGGGGAACACTGAAGCTTTCTTT. This encodes CASSFTGGNTEAFF. The chain joins TRBV18 to TRBJ1-1, with TRBD1 matching 8 bases. The germline gives CDR1 KGHSH, CDR2 LQKENI. Trimming took 6 bases from V and 1 from J; bases not matched to a gene: 4. The CDR3 totals 14 residues.

This clone was found many times. The chain couples TRBV5-6 to TRBJ2-7; D is tentatively TRBD1 or TRBD2 (6 bases each). With 1 base removed from V and 0 bases from J, the gap between germline ends came to 14 bases. From germline, CDR1 is SGHDT and CDR2 YYEEEE. The CDR3 sequence is 16 residues long. The CDR3 region is CASSLWRRGFSYEQYF. CDR3 DNA: TGTGCCAGCAGCTTGTGGCGGAGGGGGTTCTCCTACGAGCAGTACTTC.

This chain uses TRBV12-3 or TRBV12-4 with TRBJ1-4, with TRBD1 as a possible D gene (5 bases). The CDR3 consists of 13 residues. V was cut by 6 bases and J by 8 bases, with 13 bases left in between. CDR3 protein: CASSPDGGEKLFF. CDR3 in DNA: TGTGCCAGCAGCCCTGACGGGGGGGAAAAACTGTTTTTT.

The chain joins TRBV7-2 to TRBJ1-2, with 7 bases lining up with TRBD1. This CDR3 has 14 amino acids. The germline CDR1 and CDR2 sequences are SGHTA and FQGNSA. V dropped 3 bases and J dropped 4; count of bases not matched to a gene: 5. CDR3: CASSFQGDGYGYTF. The CDR3 nucleotides are TGTGCCAGCAGCTTCCAGGGGGACGGCTATGGCTACACCTTC. Complete variable domain (other parts from reference TRBV7-2 and TRBJ1-2): GAGVSQSPSNKVTEKGKDVELRCDPISGHTALYWYRQSLGQGLEFLIYFQGNSAPDKSGLPSDRFSAERTGGSVSTLTIQRTQQEDSAVYLCASSFQGDGYGYTFGSGTRLTVV.

V gene TRBV5-1 combines with J gene TRBJ2-2, with TRBD2 matching 12 bases. The germline V gene encodes CDR1 SGHRS and CDR2 YFSETQ. V trimming: 5 bases; J trimming: 7 bases; junction bases outside the gene matches: 6. The CDR3 has 15 amino acids. CDR3 coding DNA: TGCGCCAGCAGAGATCTAGCGGGAGGGGACGGGGAGCTGTTTTTT. It yields the protein CASRDLAGGDGELFF.

This sequence joins TRBV9 and TRBJ2-2, with D possibly TRBD1 on 6 matching bases. Germline V gene data show CDR1 as SGDLS and CDR2 as YYNGEE. The length of the CDR3 is 17 residues. V was trimmed by 0 bases and J by 4 bases, leaving 16 bases between them. The CDR3 here is CASSVAGDEGRTGELFF. CDR3 DNA: TGTGCCAGCAGCGTAGCAGGGGACGAAGGGCGCACCGGGGAGCTGTTTTTT.

The chain is built from TRBV6-2 or TRBV6-3 and TRBJ2-1; 8 bases are shared with TRBD2. The CDR3 covers 15 residues. Germline CDR1 reads MNHEY; CDR2 reads SVGEGT. With V trimmed by 4 bases and J by 6 bases, 8 bases remained unmatched. This chain's CDR3 is CASSLRLAGVNEQFF. The CDR3 bases are TGTGCCAGCAGTTTGCGGCTAGCGGGTGTCAATGAGCAGTTCTTC.

The genes are TRBV11-2 and TRBJ1-2; 7 nucleotides agree with TRBD1. Germline V CDR1 and CDR2: SGHAT, FQNNGV. CDR3 size: 14 residues. V lost 1 base, J lost 5 bases, and 4 bases stayed unmatched. CDR3 in DNA: TGTGCCAGCAGCTTAGGGGACAGCGCTTATGGCTACACCTTC. Translating gives CASSLGDSAYGYTF.

V and J are TRBV5-1 and TRBJ2-7, with 11 bases lining up with TRBD1. CDR1 SGHRS and CDR2 YFSETQ come from the germline V gene. This CDR3 spans 14 amino acids. Losses at the gene ends were 3 bases for V and 4 bases for J; bases not matched to a gene: 3. In DNA, the CDR3 is TGCGCCAGCAGCTGGGGACAGGGGGGATACGAGCAGTACTTC. Residues: CASSWGQGGYEQYF.

The genes are TRBV27 and TRBJ2-3; perhaps TRBD1 as D (6 bases). The V end was cut by 5 bases, the J end by 3 bases, with 9 bases between. The germline gives CDR1 MNHEY, CDR2 SMNVEV (reference sequence). The CDR3 spans 13 residues. CDR3 amino acids: CASSQGSTDTQYF. Written as DNA, the CDR3 is TGTGCCAGCAGTCAGGGGTCGACAGATACGCAGTATTTT.

J is TRBJ2-5 and V is TRBV9, with D perhaps assigned TRBD1 or TRBD2 (5 bases each). V lost 0 bases to trimming and J lost 3 bases, with 12 bases between them. The CDR3 sequence is 15 residues long. Germline-derived CDR1 and CDR2 are SGDLS and YYNGEE. As DNA, the CDR3 is TGTGCCAGCAGCGTAGGTGGGGGAACAGAAGAGACCCAGTACTTC. Its protein is CASSVGGGTEETQYF. The variable domain in full, completed from reference TRBV9 and TRBJ2-5, reads DSGVTQTPKHLITATGQRVTLRCSPRSGDLSVYWYQQSLDQGLQFLIQYYNGEERAKGNILERFSAQQFPDLHSELNLSSLELGDSALYFCASSVGGGTEETQYFGPGTRLLVL.

V is TRBV19 and J is TRBJ2-1; 7 nucleotides align to TRBD2. The CDR3 covers 14 residues. Looked up from germline, CDR1 is LNHDA and CDR2 is SQIVND (reference sequence). Trimming took 5 bases from V and 7 from J; bases not matched to a gene: 8. CDR3 DNA sequence: TGTGCCAGTAGTCCTGGCGGGAGTAGTAATGAGCAGTTCTTC. This translates into CASSPGGSSNEQFF.